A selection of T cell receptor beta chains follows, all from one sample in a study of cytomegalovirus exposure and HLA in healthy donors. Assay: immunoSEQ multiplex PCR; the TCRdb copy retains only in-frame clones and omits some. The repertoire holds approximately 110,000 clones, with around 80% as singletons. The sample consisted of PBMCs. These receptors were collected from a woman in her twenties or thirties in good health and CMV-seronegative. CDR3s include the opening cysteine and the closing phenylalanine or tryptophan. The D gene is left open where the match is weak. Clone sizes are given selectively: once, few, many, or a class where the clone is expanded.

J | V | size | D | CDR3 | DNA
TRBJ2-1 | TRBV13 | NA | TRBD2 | CASSLGLGSGGGYNEQFF | TGTGCCAGCAGCTTAGGCCTGGGTAGCGGGGGGGGCTACAATGAGCAGTTCTTC
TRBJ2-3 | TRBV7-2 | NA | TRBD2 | CASSPGLAVDTQYF | TGTGCCAGCAGCCCTGGACTAGCGGTAGATACGCAGTATTTT
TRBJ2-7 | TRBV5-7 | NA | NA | CASSLESHEAPSSYEQYF | TGTGCCAGCAGCTTGGAGTCCCATGAAGCACCAAGCTCCTACGAGCAGTACTTC
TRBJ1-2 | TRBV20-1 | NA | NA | CSARDSYGYTF | TGCAGTGCTAGAGACAGCTATGGCTACACCTTC
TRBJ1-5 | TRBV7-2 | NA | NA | CASSPSAGANQPQHF | TGTGCCAGCAGCCCTAGTGCGGGGGCCAATCAGCCCCAGCATTTT
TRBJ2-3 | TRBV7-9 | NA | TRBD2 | CSSSPSGGLPHTQYF | TGTTCCAGCAGCCCTAGCGGGGGGCTCCCCCATACGCAGTATTTT
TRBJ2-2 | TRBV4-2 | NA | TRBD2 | CASSQDLSRGLGSVVWELFF | TGTGCCAGCAGCCAAGACCTTTCGCGGGGACTAGGGTCTGTTGTGTGGGAGCTGTTTTTT
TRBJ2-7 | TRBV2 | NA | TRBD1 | CASLFDRGFYEQYF | TGTGCCAGCCTATTCGACAGGGGGTTCTACGAGCAGTACTTC
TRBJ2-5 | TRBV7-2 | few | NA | CASSLAGTSKETQYF | TGTGCCAGCAGCTTAGCCGGGACTTCGAAAGAGACCCAGTACTTC
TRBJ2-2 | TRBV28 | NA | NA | CASSPGLRNTGELFF | TGTGCCAGCAGTCCCGGACTGCGAAACACCGGGGAGCTGTTTTTT
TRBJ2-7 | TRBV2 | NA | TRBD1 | CASSEGAGGSYEQYF | TGTGCCAGCAGTGAGGGGGCAGGGGGCTCCTACGAGCAGTACTTC
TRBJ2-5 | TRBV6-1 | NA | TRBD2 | CASSSGGAGETQYF | TGTGCCAGCAGCTCGGGGGGGGCCGGGGAGACCCAGTACTTC
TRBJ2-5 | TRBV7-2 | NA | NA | CASSLSGGPFLYQETQYF | TGTGCCAGCAGCTTATCGGGCGGGCCCTTCCTTTACCAAGAGACCCAGTACTTC
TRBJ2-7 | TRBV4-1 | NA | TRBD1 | CASRGDRGSSYEQYF | TGCGCCAGCAGAGGCGACAGGGGGAGCTCCTACGAGCAGTACTTC
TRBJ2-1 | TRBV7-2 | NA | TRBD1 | CASSLATGGLDNEQFF | TGTGCCAGCAGCTTAGCGACAGGGGGCTTAGACAATGAGCAGTTCTTC
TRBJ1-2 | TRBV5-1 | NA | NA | CASSLSRGLVNYGYTF | TGCGCCAGCAGCTTAAGCAGGGGCCTAGTTAACTATGGCTACACCTTC
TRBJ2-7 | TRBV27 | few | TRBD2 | CASSQREAYEQYF | TGTGCCAGCAGCCAGCGGGAAGCCTACGAGCAGTACTTC
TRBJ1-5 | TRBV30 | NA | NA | CAWSVSNQPQHF | TGTGCCTGGAGTGTATCGAATCAGCCCCAGCATTTT
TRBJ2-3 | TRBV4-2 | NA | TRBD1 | CASSPQGDTDTQYF | TGTGCCAGCAGCCCCCAGGGGGACACAGATACGCAGTATTTT
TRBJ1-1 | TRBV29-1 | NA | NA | CSVEGSLNTEAFF | TGCAGCGTTGAGGGCAGTTTGAACACTGAAGCTTTCTTT
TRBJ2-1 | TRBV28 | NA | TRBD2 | CASSLGRDSGGSYNEQFF | TGTGCCAGCAGTTTAGGGCGTGATTCGGGAGGCTCCTACAATGAGCAGTTCTTC
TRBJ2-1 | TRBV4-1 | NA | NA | CASSPGLIKSSYNEQFF | TGCGCCAGCAGCCCTGGACTCATTAAAAGCTCCTACAATGAGCAGTTCTTC
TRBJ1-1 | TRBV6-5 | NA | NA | CASALDSNTEAFF | TGTGCCAGCGCCCTTGACAGTAACACTGAAGCTTTCTTT
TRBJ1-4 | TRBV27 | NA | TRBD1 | CASGTGGAREKLFF | TGTGCCAGTGGGACAGGGGGCGCCAGGGAAAAACTGTTTTTT
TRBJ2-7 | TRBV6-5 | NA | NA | CASRQVNSYEQYF | TGTGCCAGCAGGCAGGTCAATTCCTACGAGCAGTACTTC
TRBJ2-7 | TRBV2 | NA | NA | CASVSGYEQYF | TGTGCCAGCGTTTCAGGGTACGAGCAGTACTTC
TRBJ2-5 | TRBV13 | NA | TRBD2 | CASSSTSGPAQETQYF | TGTGCCAGCAGCTCGACTAGCGGGCCAGCCCAAGAGACCCAGTACTTC
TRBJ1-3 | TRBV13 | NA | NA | CASSLREWGNTIYF | TGTGCCAGCAGCTTAAGGGAGTGGGGAAACACCATATATTTT
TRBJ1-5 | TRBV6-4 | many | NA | CASSDKREGSVSNQPQHF | TGTGCCAGCAGTGACAAGAGGGAAGGATCGGTTAGCAATCAGCCCCAGCATTTT
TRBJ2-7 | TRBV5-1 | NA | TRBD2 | CASSWVRLAGGRSHEQYF | TGCGCCAGCAGCTGGGTAAGACTAGCGGGAGGGCGGAGTCACGAGCAGTACTTC
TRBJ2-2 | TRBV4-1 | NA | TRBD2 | CASSSGLAYAGELFF | TGCGCCAGCAGCTCGGGACTAGCTTATGCCGGGGAGCTGTTTTTT
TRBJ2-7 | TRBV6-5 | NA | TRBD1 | CASSRDRDLYEQYF | TGTGCCAGCAGCCGGGACAGGGACCTTTACGAGCAGTACTTC
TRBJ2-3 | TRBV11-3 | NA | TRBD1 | CASTDKRGRRTDTQYF | TGTGCCAGCACGGACAAGAGGGGGCGCAGGACAGATACGCAGTATTTT
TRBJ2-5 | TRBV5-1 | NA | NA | CASSLVAGPPQETQYF | TGCGCCAGCAGCTTGGTTGCGGGCCCTCCTCAAGAGACCCAGTACTTC
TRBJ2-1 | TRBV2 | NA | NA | CASSELASDYNEQFF | TGTGCCAGCAGTGAATTGGCTAGCGACTACAATGAGCAGTTCTTC
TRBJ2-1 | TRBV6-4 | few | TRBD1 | CASSVVPGQGANEQFF | TGTGCCAGCAGTGTAGTCCCGGGACAGGGGGCCAATGAGCAGTTCTTC
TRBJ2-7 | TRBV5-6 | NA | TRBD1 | CASSTTGTGYEQYF | TGTGCCAGCAGCACCACCGGGACAGGATACGAGCAGTACTTC
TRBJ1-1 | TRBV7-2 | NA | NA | CASSLALGGQGEAFF | TGTGCCAGCAGCTTAGCGTTAGGGGGACAAGGTGAAGCTTTCTTT
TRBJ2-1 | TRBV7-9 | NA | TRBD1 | CASSWDSPYNEQFF | TGTGCCAGCAGCTGGGACAGCCCCTACAATGAGCAGTTCTTC
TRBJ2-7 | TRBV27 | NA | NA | CASRDQNGGSMSEQYF | TGTGCCAGCAGGGATCAAAATGGAGGGTCTATGAGCGAGCAGTACTTC